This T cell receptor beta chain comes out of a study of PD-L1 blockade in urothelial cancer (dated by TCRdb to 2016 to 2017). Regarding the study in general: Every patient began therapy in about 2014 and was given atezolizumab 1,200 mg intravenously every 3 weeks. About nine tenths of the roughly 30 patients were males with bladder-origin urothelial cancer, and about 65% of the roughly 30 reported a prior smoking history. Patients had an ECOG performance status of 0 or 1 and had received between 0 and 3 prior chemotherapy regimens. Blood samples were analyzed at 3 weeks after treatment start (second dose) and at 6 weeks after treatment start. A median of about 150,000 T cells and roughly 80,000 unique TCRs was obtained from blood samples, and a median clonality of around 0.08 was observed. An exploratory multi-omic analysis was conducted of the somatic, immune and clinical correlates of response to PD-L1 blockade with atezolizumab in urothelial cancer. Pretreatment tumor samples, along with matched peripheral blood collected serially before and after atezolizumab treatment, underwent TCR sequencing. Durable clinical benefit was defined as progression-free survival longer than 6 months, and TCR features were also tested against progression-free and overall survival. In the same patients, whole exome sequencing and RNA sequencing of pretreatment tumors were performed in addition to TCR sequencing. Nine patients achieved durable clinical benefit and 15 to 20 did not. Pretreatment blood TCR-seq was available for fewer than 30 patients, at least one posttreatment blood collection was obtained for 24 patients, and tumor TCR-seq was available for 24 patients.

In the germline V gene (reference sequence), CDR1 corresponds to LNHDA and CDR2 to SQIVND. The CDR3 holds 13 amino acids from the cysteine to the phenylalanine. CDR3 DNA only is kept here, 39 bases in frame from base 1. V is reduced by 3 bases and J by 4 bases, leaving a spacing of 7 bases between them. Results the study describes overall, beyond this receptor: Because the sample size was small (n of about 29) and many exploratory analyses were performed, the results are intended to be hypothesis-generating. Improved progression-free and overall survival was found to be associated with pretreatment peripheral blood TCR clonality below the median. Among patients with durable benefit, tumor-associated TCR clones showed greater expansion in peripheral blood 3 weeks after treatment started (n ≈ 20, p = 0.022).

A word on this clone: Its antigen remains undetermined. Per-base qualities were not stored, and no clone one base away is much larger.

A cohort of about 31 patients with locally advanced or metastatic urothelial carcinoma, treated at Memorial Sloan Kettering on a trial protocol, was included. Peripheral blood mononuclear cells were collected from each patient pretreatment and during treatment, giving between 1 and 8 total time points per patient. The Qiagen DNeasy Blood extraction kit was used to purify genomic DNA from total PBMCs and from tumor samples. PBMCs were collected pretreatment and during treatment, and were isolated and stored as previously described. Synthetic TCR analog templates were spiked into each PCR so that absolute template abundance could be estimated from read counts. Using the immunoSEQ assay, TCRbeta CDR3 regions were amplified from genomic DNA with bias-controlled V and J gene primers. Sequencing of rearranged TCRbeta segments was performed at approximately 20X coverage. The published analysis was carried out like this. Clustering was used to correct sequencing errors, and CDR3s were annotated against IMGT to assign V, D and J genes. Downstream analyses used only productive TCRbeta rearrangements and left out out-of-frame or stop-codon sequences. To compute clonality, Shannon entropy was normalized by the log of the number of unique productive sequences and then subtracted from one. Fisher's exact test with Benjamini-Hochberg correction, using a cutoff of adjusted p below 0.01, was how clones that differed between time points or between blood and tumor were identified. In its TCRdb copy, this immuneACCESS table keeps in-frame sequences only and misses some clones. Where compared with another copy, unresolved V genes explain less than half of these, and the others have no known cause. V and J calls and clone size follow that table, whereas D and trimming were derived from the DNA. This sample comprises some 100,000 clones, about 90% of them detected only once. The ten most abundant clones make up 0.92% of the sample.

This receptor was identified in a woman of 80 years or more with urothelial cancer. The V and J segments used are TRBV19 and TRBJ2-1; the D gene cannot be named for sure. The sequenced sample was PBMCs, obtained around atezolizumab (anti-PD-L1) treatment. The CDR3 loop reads CASSIPGYNEQFF. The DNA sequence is TGTGCCAGTAGTATTCCGGGTTACAATGAGCAGTTCTTC. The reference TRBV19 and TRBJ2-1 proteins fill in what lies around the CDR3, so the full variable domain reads DGGITQSPKYLFRKEGQNVTLSCEQNLNHDAMYWYRQDPGQGLRLIYYSQIVNDFQKGDIAEGYSVSREKKESFPLTVTSAQKNPTAFYLCASSIPGYNEQFFGPGTRLTVL.